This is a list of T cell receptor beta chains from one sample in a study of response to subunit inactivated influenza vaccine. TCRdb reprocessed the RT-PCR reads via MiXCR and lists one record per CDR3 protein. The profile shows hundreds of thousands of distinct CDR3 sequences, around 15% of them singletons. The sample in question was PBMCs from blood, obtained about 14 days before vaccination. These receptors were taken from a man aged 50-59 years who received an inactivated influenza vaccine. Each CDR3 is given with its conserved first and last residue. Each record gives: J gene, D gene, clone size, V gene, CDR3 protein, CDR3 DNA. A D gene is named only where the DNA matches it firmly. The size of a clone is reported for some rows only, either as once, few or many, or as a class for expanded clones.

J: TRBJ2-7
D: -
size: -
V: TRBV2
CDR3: CASSVTGHEQYF
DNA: TGTGCCAGCAGTGTAACGGGCCACGAGCAGTACTTC

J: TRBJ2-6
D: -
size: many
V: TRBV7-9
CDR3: CASSSRGHSGANVLTF
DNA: TGTGCCAGCAGCTCTCGGGGGCACTCTGGGGCCAACGTCCTGACTTTC

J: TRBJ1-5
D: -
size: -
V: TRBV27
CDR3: CASSQTTGTFLGQPQHF
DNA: TGTGCCAGCAGTCAGACAACGGGGACCTTCCTGGGTCAGCCCCAGCATTTT

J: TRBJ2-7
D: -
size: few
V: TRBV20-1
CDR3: CSASQGTTYEQYF
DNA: TGCAGTGCTAGCCAGGGAACCACCTACGAGCAGTACTTC

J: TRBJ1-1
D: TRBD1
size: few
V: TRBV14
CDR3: CASSLGTGLTAFF
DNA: TGTGCCAGCAGCCTTGGGACAGGGCTGACGGCTTTCTTT

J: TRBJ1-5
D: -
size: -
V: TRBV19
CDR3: CASSIQGTQHF
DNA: TGTGCCAGTAGTATTCAGGGGACCCAGCATTTT

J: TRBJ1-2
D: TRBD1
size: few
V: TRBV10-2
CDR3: CASSALWTGQTYGYTF
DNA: TGCGCCAGCAGTGCTTTATGGACAGGGCAGACCTATGGCTACACCTTC

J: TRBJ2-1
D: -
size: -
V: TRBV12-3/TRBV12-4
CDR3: CASSRDNRNEQFF
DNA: TGTGCCAGCAGTAGGGACAATCGCAATGAGCAGTTCTTC

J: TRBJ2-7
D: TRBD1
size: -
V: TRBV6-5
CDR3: CASRTGGEQYF
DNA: TGTGCCAGCAGAACAGGGGGCGAGCAGTACTTC

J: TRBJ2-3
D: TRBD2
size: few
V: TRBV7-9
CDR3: CASSPLAGGSYF
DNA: TGTGCCAGCAGTCCCCTAGCGGGGGGGTCGTATTTT

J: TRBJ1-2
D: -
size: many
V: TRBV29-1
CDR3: CSALAGAGYGYTF
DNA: TGCAGCGCCCTAGCGGGGGCGGGCTATGGCTACACCTTC

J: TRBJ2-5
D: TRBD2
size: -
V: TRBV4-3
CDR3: CVSSQDPPRLAGFQETQYF
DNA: TGCGTCAGCAGCCAAGATCCACCACGTCTAGCGGGGTTCCAAGAGACCCAGTACTTC

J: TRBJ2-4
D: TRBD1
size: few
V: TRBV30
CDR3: CAWSVSLRQGTIQYF
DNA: TGTGCCTGGAGTGTATCCCTCCGACAGGGGACCATTCAGTACTTC

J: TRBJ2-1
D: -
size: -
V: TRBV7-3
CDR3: CASSHGLGNEQFF
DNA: TGTGCCAGCAGTCATGGGTTAGGGAATGAGCAGTTCTTC

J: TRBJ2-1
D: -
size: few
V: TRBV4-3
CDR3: CASSQTSGTQQFF
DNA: TGCGCCAGCAGCCAGACCTCCGGGACCCAGCAGTTCTTC

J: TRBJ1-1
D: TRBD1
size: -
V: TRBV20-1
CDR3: CSARTGGAGTEAFF
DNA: TGCAGTGCTCGGACAGGGGGCGCGGGCACTGAAGCTTTCTTT

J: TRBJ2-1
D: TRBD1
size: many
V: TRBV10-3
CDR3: CAITSDRGASNEQFF
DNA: TGTGCCATCACTTCGGACAGGGGTGCCTCCAATGAGCAGTTCTTC

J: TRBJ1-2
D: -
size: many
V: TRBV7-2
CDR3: CASSLDLPGVYGYTF
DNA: TGTGCCAGCAGCTTAGACCTCCCAGGGGTCTATGGCTACACCTTC

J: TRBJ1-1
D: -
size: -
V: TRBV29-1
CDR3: CSVENRVTNTEAFF
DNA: TGCAGCGTTGAAAATCGGGTTACGAACACTGAAGCTTTCTTT

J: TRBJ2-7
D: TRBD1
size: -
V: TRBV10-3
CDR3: CAISGGDRSYEQYF
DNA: TGTGCCATCAGTGGAGGGGACAGGTCCTACGAGCAGTACTTC

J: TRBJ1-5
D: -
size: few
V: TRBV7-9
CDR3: CASSLDGQGGQPQHF
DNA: TGTGCCAGCAGCTTAGATGGGCAGGGCGGTCAGCCCCAGCATTTT

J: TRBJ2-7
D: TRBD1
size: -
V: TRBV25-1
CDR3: CASSDAGTGFLEYF
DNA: TGTGCCAGCAGTGATGCCGGGACAGGGTTCTTAGAGTACTTC

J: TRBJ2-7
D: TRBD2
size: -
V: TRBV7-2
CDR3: CASSPLAGGVEQYF
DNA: TGTGCCAGCAGCCCGCTAGCGGGAGGTGTCGAGCAGTACTTC

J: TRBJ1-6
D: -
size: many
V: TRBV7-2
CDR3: CASSLGGRNNSPLHF
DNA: TGTGCCAGCAGCTTAGGCGGGAGGAACAATTCACCCCTCCACTTT

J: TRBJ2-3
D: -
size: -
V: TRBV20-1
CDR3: CSARVGDLSTDTQYF
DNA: TGCAGTGCTAGAGTCGGGGACTTGAGCACAGATACGCAGTATTTT

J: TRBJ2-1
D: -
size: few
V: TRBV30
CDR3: CAWSVRGGAMSYNEQFF
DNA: TGTGCCTGGAGTGTACGTGGGGGGGCCATGTCCTACAATGAGCAGTTCTTC

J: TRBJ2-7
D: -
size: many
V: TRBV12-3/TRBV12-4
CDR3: CASSPDLYEQYF
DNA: TGTGCCAGCAGCCCGGACTTGTACGAGCAGTACTTC

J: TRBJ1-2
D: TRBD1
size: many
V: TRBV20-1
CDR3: CSARDYATGRLGYTF
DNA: TGCAGTGCTAGAGATTACGCGACAGGGAGACTGGGCTACACCTTC

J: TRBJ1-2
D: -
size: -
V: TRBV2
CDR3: CASSGTRDGYTF
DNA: TGTGCCAGCAGTGGGACCAGGGACGGCTACACCTTC

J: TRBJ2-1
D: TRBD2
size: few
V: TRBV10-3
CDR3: CATRTSGRADEQFF
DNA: TGTGCCACCCGGACTAGCGGGAGGGCCGATGAGCAGTTCTTC

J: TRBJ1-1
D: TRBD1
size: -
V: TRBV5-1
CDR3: CASSLGQGATGTEAFF
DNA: TGCGCCAGCAGCTTGGGACAGGGGGCTACGGGCACTGAAGCTTTCTTT

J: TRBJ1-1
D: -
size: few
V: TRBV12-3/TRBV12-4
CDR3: CASSFRGMMNTEAFF
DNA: TGTGCCAGCAGTTTCCGAGGGATGATGAACACTGAAGCTTTCTTT

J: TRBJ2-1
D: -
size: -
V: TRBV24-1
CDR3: CATSGGPQISYNEQFF
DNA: TGTGCCACCAGTGGTGGGCCCCAAATCTCCTACAATGAGCAGTTCTTC

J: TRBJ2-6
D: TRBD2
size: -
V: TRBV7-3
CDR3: CASKYGTSGMRAGANVLTF
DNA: TGTGCCAGCAAATACGGGACTAGCGGGATGCGGGCTGGGGCCAACGTCCTGACTTTC

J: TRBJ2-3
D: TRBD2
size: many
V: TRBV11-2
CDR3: CASSFSTGLGTDTQYF
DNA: TGTGCCAGCAGCTTCTCCACGGGACTAGGCACAGATACGCAGTATTTT

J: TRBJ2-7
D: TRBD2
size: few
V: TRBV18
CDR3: CASSPPGLAGTYEQYF
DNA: TGTGCCAGCTCACCACCGGGGCTAGCGGGAACCTACGAGCAGTACTTC

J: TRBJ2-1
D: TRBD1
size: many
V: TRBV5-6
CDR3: CASSLGTGAYNEQFF
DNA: TGTGCCAGCAGCTTGGGGACAGGGGCCTACAATGAGCAGTTCTTC

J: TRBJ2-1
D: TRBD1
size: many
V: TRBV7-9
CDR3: CASSSGTGAPSDEQFF
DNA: TGTGCCAGCAGCTCCGGTACAGGGGCGCCTAGTGATGAGCAGTTCTTC

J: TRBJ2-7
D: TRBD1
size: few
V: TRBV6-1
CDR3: CASSTGQGTHEQYF
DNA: TGTGCCAGCAGTACGGGACAGGGGACCCACGAGCAGTACTTC

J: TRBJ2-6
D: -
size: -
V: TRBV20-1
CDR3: CSASLDGVSNVLTF
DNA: TGCAGTGCTAGCCTGGACGGAGTCAGCAACGTCCTGACTTTC

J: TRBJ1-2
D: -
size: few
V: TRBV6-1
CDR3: CAINRAPLKKLGGYTF
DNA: TGTGCCATCAACAGGGCCCCCCTCAAGAAACTGGGAGGCTACACCTTC

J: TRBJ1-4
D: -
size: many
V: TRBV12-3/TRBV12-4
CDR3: CASSQSGEKLFF
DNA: TGTGCCAGCAGTCAGTCGGGGGAAAAACTGTTTTTT

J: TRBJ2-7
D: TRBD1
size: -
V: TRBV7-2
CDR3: CASSQRDRGREQYF
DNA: TGTGCCAGCAGCCAGCGAGACAGGGGGCGAGAGCAGTACTTC

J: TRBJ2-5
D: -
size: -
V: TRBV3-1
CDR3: CASSQALVETQYF
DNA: TGTGCCAGCAGCCAGGCGCTTGTGGAGACCCAGTACTTC

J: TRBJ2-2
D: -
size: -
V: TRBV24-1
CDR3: CATRRGDTGELFF
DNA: TGTGCCACCCGGCGAGGCGACACCGGGGAGCTGTTTTTT

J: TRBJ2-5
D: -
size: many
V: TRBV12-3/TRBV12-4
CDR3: CASGIQETQYF
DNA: TGTGCCAGCGGGATTCAAGAGACCCAGTACTTC

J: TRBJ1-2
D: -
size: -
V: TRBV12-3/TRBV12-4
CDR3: CASTNFPIYGYTF
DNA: TGTGCCAGCACCAATTTTCCTATCTATGGCTACACCTTC

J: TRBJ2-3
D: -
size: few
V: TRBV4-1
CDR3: CASSRSEGVVGEDTQYF
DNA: TGCGCCAGCAGCCGATCGGAAGGGGTGGTTGGGGAAGATACGCAGTATTTT

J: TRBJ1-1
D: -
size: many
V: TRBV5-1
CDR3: CASSLTPQNTEAFF
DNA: TGCGCCAGCAGTCTGACACCCCAGAACACTGAAGCTTTCTTT

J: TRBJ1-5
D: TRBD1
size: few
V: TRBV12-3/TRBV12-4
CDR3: CASSLLAGGPNQPQHF
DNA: TGTGCCAGCAGTTTATTGGCAGGGGGCCCCAATCAGCCCCAGCATTTT

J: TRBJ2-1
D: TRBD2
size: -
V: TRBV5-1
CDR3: CASSLTPGLAAFNEQFF
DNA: TGCGCCAGCAGCTTGACCCCGGGACTAGCGGCCTTTAATGAGCAGTTCTTC

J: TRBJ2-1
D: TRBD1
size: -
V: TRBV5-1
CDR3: CASSAGTGINEQFF
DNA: TGCGCCAGCAGCGCCGGGACAGGGATCAATGAGCAGTTCTTC

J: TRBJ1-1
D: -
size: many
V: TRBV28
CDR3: CASSLITNTEAFF
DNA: TGTGCCAGCAGTTTGATTACAAACACTGAAGCTTTCTTT

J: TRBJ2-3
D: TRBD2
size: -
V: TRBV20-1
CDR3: CSARPAGVGRQYF
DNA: TGCAGTGCCAGGCCAGCGGGAGTAGGTAGGCAGTATTTT

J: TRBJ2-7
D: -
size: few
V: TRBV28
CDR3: CASSPEEGTAYEQYF
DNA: TGTGCCAGCAGCCCGGAGGAGGGGACGGCCTACGAGCAGTACTTC

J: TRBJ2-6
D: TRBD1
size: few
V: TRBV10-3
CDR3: CAISEVAGGAGANVLTF
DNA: TGTGCCATCAGTGAGGTGGCAGGGGGCGCTGGGGCCAACGTCCTGACTTTC

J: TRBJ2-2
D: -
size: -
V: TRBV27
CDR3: CASSFGTNRGELFF
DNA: TGTGCCAGCAGTTTTGGGACAAATCGTGGGGAGCTGTTTTTT

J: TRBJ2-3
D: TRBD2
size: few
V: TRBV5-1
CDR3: CASSLNVAGGTDTQYF
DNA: TGCGCCAGCAGCTTGAACGTAGCGGGAGGCACAGATACGCAGTATTTT

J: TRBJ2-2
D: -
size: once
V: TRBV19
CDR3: CASTTADRRGSGELFF
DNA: TGTGCCAGTACTACCGCCGACAGGCGAGGGTCCGGGGAGCTGTTTTTT